These 9 T cell receptor beta chains share one sample of origin, sequenced in a study of response to subunit inactivated influenza vaccine (dated by TCRdb to 2016 to 2019). Library construction relied on RT-PCR. These reads were obtained on an Illumina HiSeq 2500. In-frame beta chains were kept once TCRdb had trimmed the public reads at Q25 with fastp and called clones with MiXCR. Identical CDR3 protein sequences are pooled into one entry, listed with their most common genes and DNA. In this sample the table shows around 490,000 distinct CDR3 sequences, approximately 7.6% of which occur a single time. The ten biggest clones cover 10% to 15% of the sample. Sample: PBMCs from blood, taken less than 30 months after vaccination. The receptor source for this set is a man between 45 and 75 years old who received an inactivated influenza vaccine. Donor details come from another sample of the same person, matched by shared clones.

In its sample, this clonotype was seen a few times. The chain combines TRBV12-3 or TRBV12-4 with TRBJ2-1; 10 bases map to TRBD2. The CDR3 has 15 residues. V shed 7 bases and J 5 bases; nucleotides not matched to a gene: 8. The CDR3, as DNA: TGTGCCAGCAAGCCGGGACTAGCGCCTAACAATGAGCAGTTCTTC. Its protein product is CASKPGLAPNNEQFF.

This chain joins TRBV20-1 and TRBJ2-2, with 7 bases fitting TRBD2. The V gene end was trimmed by 5 bases and the J gene end by 2 bases; junction bases not matched to a gene: 11. Germline V lookup: CDR1 DFQATT, CDR2 SNEGSKA (reference sequence). CDR3 length: 16 amino acids. The CDR3 nucleotides read TGCAGTGCTGCGTCCCCCGGGACTACAAACACCGGGGAGCTGTTTTTT. Protein sequence: CSAASPGTTNTGELFF.

Of note for this clonotype: A much larger clonotype is one base distant, so this may be a read error. V usage is TRBV5-4 and J usage is TRBJ2-7; tentatively, D is TRBD2 (6 bases). CDR1 is SGHNT and CDR2 is YYREEE in the germline V gene (reference sequence). The CDR3 length is 14 residues. CDR3 in DNA: TGTGCCAGCAGCTGGGGGAGGACTCCTGGCGAGCGGTACTTC. Encoded protein: CASSWGRTPGERYF. Filled out from reference TRBV5-4 and TRBJ2-7, the complete variable domain reads ETGVTQSPTHLIKTRGQQVTLRCSSQSGHNTVSWYQQALGQGPQFIFQYYREEENGRGNFPPRFSGLQFPNYSSELNVNALELDDSALYLCASSWGRTPGERYFGPGTRLTVT.

This clonotype has only a few counts. The chain has TRBV6-2 or TRBV6-3 and TRBJ2-3; D unresolved. Germline V gene sequence: CDR1 MNHEY, CDR2 SVGEGT. V dropped 6 bases and J dropped 7 bases, with 17 bases sitting between them. This CDR3 contains 14 residues. CDR3 nucleotides: TGTGCCAGCAGCCAACCGGGCAGTGCTAATACGCAGTATTTT. Translated: CASSQPGSANTQYF.

A few counts support this clonotype. The chain is built from TRBV6-1 and TRBJ1-2; D remains ambiguous. The CDR3 is made up of 15 amino acids. Germline V gives CDR1 MNHNS, CDR2 SASEGT. V gave up 6 bases and J gave up 7 bases, with 21 bases separating them. The CDR3 nucleotides are TGTGCCAGCAGACCCCCTTCTAACAGCGACGGTGGCTACACCTTC. Translation: CASRPPSNSDGGYTF.

Here the CDR3 reads CSARDRGGSPDTQYF. The CDR3 DNA follows: TGCAGTGCTAGAGATCGGGGCGGGAGCCCAGATACGCAGTATTTT. This rearrangement joins TRBV20-1 to TRBJ2-3; 7 bases line up with TRBD2. From germline, CDR1 is DFQATT and CDR2 SNEGSKA (reference sequence). The length of the CDR3 is 15 residues. V lost 0 bases to trimming and J lost 4 bases; unmatched junction nucleotides: 7.

V and J are TRBV7-9 and TRBJ1-2; possibly TRBD1 for D (5 bases). Looked up from germline, CDR1 is SEHNR and CDR2 is FQNEAQ (reference sequence). CDR3 length: 13 amino acids. Trimming removed 2 bases at V and 7 bases at J, with 11 bases between. In nucleotides, the CDR3 is TGTGCCAGCAGCTTACCAGGGCGAAGTGGCTACACCTTC. This sequence encodes CASSLPGRSGYTF.

This clonotype was counted ten times or more. The J gene is TRBJ2-5, the V gene TRBV29-1, with D perhaps matching TRBD1 (5 bases). The V and J ends lost 6 bases and 5 bases respectively, with 16 bases between them. The CDR3 consists of 13 residues. Germline values: CDR1 SQVTM, CDR2 ANQGSEA. The DNA of the CDR3 is TGCAGCGTCGCATCTCAGGGTCGGGAGACCCAGTACTTC. It specifies CSVASQGRETQYF.

There are a few counts of this clonotype. This CDR3 is CAISETGYNEQFF. In DNA form, the CDR3 reads TGTGCCATCAGTGAGACAGGGTACAATGAGCAGTTCTTC. The chain has TRBV10-3 and TRBJ2-1; D might be TRBD1 (6 bases). Deletions cut 2 bases from V and 4 bases from J, with 6 bases between. The CDR3 is made up of 13 amino acids. Germline CDR1 is ENHRY and CDR2 is SYGVKD.